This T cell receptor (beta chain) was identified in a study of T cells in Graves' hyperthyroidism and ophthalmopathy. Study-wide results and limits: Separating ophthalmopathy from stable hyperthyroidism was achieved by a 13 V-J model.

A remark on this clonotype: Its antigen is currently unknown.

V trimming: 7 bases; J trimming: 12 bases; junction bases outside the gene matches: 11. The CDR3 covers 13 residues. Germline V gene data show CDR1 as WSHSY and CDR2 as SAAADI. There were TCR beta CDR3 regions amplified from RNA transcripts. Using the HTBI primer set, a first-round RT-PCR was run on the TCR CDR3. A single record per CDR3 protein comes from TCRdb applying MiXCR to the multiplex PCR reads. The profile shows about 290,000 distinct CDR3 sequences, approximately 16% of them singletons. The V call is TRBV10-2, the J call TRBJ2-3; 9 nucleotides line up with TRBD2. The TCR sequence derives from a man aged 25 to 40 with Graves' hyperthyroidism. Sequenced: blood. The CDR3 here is CASNSQAGGEQYF. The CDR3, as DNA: TGCGCCAGCAACTCCCAAGCGGGGGGTGAACAGTATTTT.